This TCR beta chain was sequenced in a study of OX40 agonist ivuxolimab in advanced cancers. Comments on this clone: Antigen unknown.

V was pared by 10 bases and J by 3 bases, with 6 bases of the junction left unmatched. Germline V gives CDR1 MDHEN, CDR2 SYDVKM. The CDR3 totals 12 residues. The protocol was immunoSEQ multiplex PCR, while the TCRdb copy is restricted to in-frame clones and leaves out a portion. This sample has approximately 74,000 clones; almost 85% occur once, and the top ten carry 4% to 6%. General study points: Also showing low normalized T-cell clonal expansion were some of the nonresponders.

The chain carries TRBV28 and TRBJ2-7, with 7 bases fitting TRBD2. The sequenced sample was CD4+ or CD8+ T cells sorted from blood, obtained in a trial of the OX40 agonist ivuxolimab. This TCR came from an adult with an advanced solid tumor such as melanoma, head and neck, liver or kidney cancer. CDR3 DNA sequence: TGTGCCACACGCGGGAGTCTCTACGAGCAGTACTTC. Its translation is CATRGSLYEQYF.